This T cell receptor beta chain was obtained from a study of cytomegalovirus exposure and HLA in healthy donors. Regarding the study as a whole: For cytomegalovirus status, the classifier reportedly gave diagnoses with high specificity and sensitivity. Rare TCR sequences dominated, though some public TCRs recurred in many donors.

Germline loops: CDR1 SGDLS, CDR2 YYNGEE. This CDR3 is built from 15 residues. The V and J ends lost 4 bases and 4 bases, in that order; junction bases with no gene match: 9. Assay: immunoSEQ multiplex PCR; the TCRdb copy retains only in-frame clones and omits some. The sample records about 74,000 clones, 90% to 95% being singletons. Donors were drawn from the approximately 130-subject validation cohort, separate from the approximately 700-subject first cohort. A note on this clone: Its cognate antigen is unknown.

This TCR was recovered from a woman between 18 and 29 years old in good health and CMV-seropositive. Material: PBMCs. The chain combines TRBV9 with TRBJ2-7; 9 nucleotides match TRBD1. The CDR3 nucleotides are TGTGCCAGCAGCTCCCTCCCGGGACAGGGTTACGAGCAGTACTTC. This encodes CASSSLPGQGYEQYF.